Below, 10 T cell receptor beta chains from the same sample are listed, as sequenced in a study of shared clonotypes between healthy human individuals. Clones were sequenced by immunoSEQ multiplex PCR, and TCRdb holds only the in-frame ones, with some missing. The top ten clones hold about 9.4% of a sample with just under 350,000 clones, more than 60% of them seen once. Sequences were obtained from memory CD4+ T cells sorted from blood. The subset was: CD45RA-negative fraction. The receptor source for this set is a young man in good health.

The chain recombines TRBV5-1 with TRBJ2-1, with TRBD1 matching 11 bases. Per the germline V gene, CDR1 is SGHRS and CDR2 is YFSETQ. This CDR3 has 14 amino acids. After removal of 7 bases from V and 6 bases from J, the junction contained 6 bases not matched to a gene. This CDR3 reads CASSGTGGINEQFF. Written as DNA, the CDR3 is TGCGCCAGCTCTGGGACAGGGGGGATCAATGAGCAGTTCTTC.

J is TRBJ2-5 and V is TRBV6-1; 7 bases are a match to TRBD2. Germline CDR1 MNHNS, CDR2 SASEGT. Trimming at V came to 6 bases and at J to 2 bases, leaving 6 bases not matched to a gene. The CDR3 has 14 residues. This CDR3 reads CASSSAGTQETQYF. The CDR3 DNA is TGTGCCAGCAGCTCAGCGGGAACTCAAGAGACCCAGTACTTC.

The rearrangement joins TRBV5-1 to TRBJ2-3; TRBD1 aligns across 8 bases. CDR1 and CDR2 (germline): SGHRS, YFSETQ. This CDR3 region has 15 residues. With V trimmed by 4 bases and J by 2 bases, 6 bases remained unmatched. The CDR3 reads CASSGGQGTTDTQYF. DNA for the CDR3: TGCGCCAGCAGCGGAGGACAGGGAACCACAGATACGCAGTATTTT. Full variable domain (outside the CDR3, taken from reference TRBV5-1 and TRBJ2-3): KAGVTQTPRYLIKTRGQQVTLSCSPISGHRSVSWYQQTPGQGLQFLFEYFSETQRNKGNFPGRFSGRQFSNSRSEMNVSTLELGDSALYLCASSGGQGTTDTQYFGPGTRLTVL.

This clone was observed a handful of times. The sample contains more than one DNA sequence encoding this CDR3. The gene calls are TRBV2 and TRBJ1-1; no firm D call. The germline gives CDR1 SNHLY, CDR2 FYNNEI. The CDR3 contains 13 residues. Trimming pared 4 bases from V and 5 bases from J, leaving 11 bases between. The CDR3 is CASSGGAGTEAFF. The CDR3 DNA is TGTGCCAGCAGTGGGGGAGCGGGAACTGAAGCTTTCTTT.

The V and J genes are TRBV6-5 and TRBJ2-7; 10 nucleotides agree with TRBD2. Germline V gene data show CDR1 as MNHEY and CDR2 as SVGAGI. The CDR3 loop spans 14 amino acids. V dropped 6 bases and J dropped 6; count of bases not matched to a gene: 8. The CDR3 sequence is CASRGAGGPVEQYF. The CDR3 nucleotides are TGTGCCAGCAGGGGAGCGGGAGGGCCCGTCGAGCAGTACTTC.

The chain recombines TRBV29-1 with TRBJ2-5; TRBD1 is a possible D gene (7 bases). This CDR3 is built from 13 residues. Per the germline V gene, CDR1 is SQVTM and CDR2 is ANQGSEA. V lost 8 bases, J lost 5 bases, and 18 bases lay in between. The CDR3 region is CSSRQGAGETQYF. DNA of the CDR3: TGCAGCTCAAGACAGGGCGCGGGGGAGACCCAGTACTTC.

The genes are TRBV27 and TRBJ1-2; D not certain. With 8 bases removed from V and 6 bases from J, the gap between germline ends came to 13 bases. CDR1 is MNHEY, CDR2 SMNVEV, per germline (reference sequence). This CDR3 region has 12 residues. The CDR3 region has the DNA TGTGCCAGCTTAATTCGTGGGAATGGCTACACCTTC. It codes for CASLIRGNGYTF.

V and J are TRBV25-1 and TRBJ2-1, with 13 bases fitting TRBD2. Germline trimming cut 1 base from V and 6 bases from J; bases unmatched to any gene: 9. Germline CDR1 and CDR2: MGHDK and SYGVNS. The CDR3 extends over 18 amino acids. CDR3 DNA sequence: TGTGCCAGCAGTGAATCCGGACTAGCGGGAGCTGTGGGCAATGAGCAGTTCTTC. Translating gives CASSESGLAGAVGNEQFF.

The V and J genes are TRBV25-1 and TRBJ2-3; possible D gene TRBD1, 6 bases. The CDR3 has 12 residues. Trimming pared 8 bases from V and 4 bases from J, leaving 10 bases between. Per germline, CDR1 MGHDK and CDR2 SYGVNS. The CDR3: CASSGQPDTQYF. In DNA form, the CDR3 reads TGTGCCAGCTCCGGACAGCCAGATACGCAGTATTTT.

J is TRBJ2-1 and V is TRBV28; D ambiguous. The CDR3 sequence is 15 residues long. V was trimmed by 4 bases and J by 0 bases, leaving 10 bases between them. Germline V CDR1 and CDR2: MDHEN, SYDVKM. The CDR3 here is CASSSSGNSYNEQFF. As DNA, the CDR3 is TGTGCCAGCAGTTCCTCGGGTAACTCCTACAATGAGCAGTTCTTC. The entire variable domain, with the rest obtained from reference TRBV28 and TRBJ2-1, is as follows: DVKVTQSSRYLVKRTGEKVFLECVQDMDHENMFWYRQDPGLGLRLIYFSYDVKMKEKGDIPEGYSVSREKKERFSLILESASTNQTSMYLCASSSSGNSYNEQFFGPGTRLTVL.